Listed below are T cell receptor beta chains from one sample, sequenced in a study of T cell changes during pregnancy in multiple sclerosis. TCRdb keeps only in-frame clones here, not all; method: immunoSEQ multiplex PCR. The sample has 20,000 to 25,000 clones; about 90% are singletons. The sample consisted of CD8+ T cells from peripheral blood mononuclear cells, taken in the second trimester of pregnancy. The receptors come from a female donor in good health, enrolled as a control in a pregnancy study. Each CDR3 is given with its conserved first and last residue. D genes are given only for firm matches. The size of a clone is reported for some rows only, either as once, few or many, or as a class for expanded clones.

>few|TRBV6-4|NA|TRBJ2-1
TGTGCCAGCAGTGACTCTTCGGTAACTACGGGTGAGCAGTTCTTC
CASSDSSVTTGEQFF
>NA|TRBV7-8|NA|TRBJ2-7
TGTGCCAGCAGCCCCCCCAAAGGCACGGACACCTACGAGCAGTACTTC
CASSPPKGTDTYEQYF
>NA|TRBV7-9|TRBD1|TRBJ2-3
TGTGCCAGCGCTGGGAGGCAGGGGGCCACAGATACGCAGTATTTT
CASAGRQGATDTQYF
>NA|TRBV7-9|TRBD2|TRBJ2-2
TGTGCCAGCAGCTTAGTTGCCGGGAGGGACACCGGGGAGCTGTTTTTT
CASSLVAGRDTGELFF
>NA|TRBV19|NA|TRBJ1-1
TGTGCCAGTAGTATCCCCAGGGGCACGAACACTGAAGCTTTCTTT
CASSIPRGTNTEAFF
>NA|TRBV19|TRBD2|TRBJ2-7
TGTGCCAGTAGTCCCTCGGGAGGGTACGAGCAGTACTTC
CASSPSGGYEQYF
>NA|TRBV4-2|TRBD1|TRBJ1-2
TGTGCCAGCAGCCTATCGGACAGGGGAGGCTACACCTTC
CASSLSDRGGYTF
>NA|TRBV10-3|TRBD2|TRBJ2-7
TGTGCCATCAGCCCTTGGACTAGAAAGTGGAACGAGCAGTACTTC
CAISPWTRKWNEQYF
>NA|TRBV28|TRBD1|TRBJ2-1
TGTGCCAGCAGACGGACAGGGGCTAACAATGAGCAGTTCTTC
CASRRTGANNEQFF
>NA|TRBV7-2|TRBD2|TRBJ2-7
TGTGCCAGCAGCCGCGGGGGGGGCCACTCCTACGAGCAGTACTTC
CASSRGGGHSYEQYF